What follows are 22 T cell receptor beta chains derived from one specimen sequenced in a study of blood T cells in healthy people across ages. With a J-beta primer mix and a sample-barcoded 5' primer, a second PCR ran roughly 6 to 11 cycles. MiXCR, run by TCRdb on the 5' RACE reads, gives a single entry per CDR3 protein. This table holds 710,000 or so distinct CDR3 sequences, roughly 32% found once. Source material: blood. The receptor source for this set is a woman aged 80 or older in good health.

In this sample, this clonotype turned up many times. J is TRBJ2-5 and V is TRBV15; the match to TRBD1 covers 7 bases. The CDR3 contains 15 residues. V lost 1 base and J lost 2; bases outside the gene matches: 4. Germline V gene data show CDR1 as LNHNV and CDR2 as YYDKDF (reference sequence). DNA of the CDR3: TGTGCCACCAGCAGAGGGGACAGAGAGCAAGAGACCCAGTACTTC. It specifies CATSRGDREQETQYF.

The chain recombines TRBV28 with TRBJ1-1; tentative D call: TRBD1 (5 bases). The V gene's germline CDR1 is MDHEN and CDR2 SYDVKM. The CDR3 runs 13 residues. Trimming took off 3 bases at V and 5 bases at J, with 10 bases between the two ends. The CDR3 DNA reads as TGTGCCAGCAGTTTCTCAGGGAGGACTGAAGCTTTCTTT. Encoded protein: CASSFSGRTEAFF.

There are many counts of this clonotype. This chain joins TRBV6-5 and TRBJ2-7; the D is unclear. The V end was cut by 2 bases, the J end by 0 bases, with 5 bases between. The CDR3 sequence is 13 residues long. CDR1 is MNHEY, CDR2 SVGAGI, per germline. The CDR3 DNA reads as TGTGCCAGCAGTTACGGCGGCTCCTACGAGCAGTACTTC. It specifies CASSYGGSYEQYF.

V is TRBV10-3 and J is TRBJ2-3; possible D gene TRBD2, 5 bases. Looked up from germline, CDR1 is ENHRY and CDR2 is SYGVKD. There are 14 residues in the CDR3. Trimming stripped 6 bases from V and 2 bases from J, with 12 bases between. CDR3 nucleotide sequence: TGTGCCATCAGGGACTGGTCAGCCACAGATACGCAGTATTTT. It encodes CAIRDWSATDTQYF.

The V gene is TRBV4-3, the J gene TRBJ2-3, with 10 bases fitting TRBD2. V was pared by 3 bases and J by 8 bases, with 20 bases of the junction left unmatched. The length of the CDR3 is 19 residues. Germline values: CDR1 LGHNA, CDR2 YSLEER. The CDR3 sequence is CASSHAIDGGLAGDGTQYF. DNA of the CDR3: TGCGCCAGCAGCCATGCCATAGATGGGGGGCTAGCGGGAGATGGTACGCAGTATTTT.

A few counts support this clonotype. This may be a read error: a much more frequent sequence differs by one nucleotide. The gene calls are TRBV29-1 and TRBJ2-5; 11 nucleotides align to TRBD1. Germline V gene lookup returns CDR1 SQVTM and CDR2 ANQGSEA. J was trimmed by 11 bases and V by 7 bases; bases with no gene match: 15. The CDR3 extends over 14 amino acids. The CDR3 region has the DNA TGCAGCGCTCCGACCGGACAGGGGGCCGATGAGCAGTACTTC. Amino acid sequence: CSAPTGQGADEQYF. Based on the CDR3 plus reference TRBV29-1 and TRBJ2-5, the full variable domain is SAVISQKPSRDICQRGTSLTIQCQVDSQVTMMFWYRQQPGQSLTLIATANQGSEATYESGFVIDKFPISRPNLTFSTLTVSNMSPEDSSIYLCSAPTGQGADEQYFGPGTRLLVL.

This clonotype has a count of ten or more. V is TRBV6-4 and J is TRBJ2-5; 8 nucleotides agree with TRBD1. CDR3 length: 14 residues. Losses at the gene ends were 6 bases for V and 4 bases for J; bases not matched to a gene: 7. Germline CDR1 is MRHNA and CDR2 is SNTAGT. The chain's CDR3 is CASSSGGVGETQYF. The CDR3, as DNA: TGTGCCAGCAGCTCAGGGGGCGTGGGAGAGACCCAGTACTTC.

Worth noting for this clonotype: Since a much larger clone is just one base distant, this may be a read error. The gene calls are TRBV3-1 and TRBJ2-5; D is perhaps TRBD2 (6 bases). The V gene's germline CDR1 is LGHDT and CDR2 YNNKEL (reference sequence). The CDR3 runs 15 residues. This CDR3 is CTSTDGTGLRETQYF. In DNA, the CDR3 is TGTACCAGCACCGACGGTACGGGACTCCGAGAGACCCAGTACTTC.

This clonotype was seen more than once but under ten times. It may be a read error: a sequence one base away is much more abundant. The chain joins TRBV5-5 to TRBJ2-5; the match to TRBD1 covers 7 bases. J gave up 11 bases and V 3 bases, and 10 bases lay outside the gene matches. The CDR3 totals 13 residues. Germline V gene data show CDR1 as SGHKS and CDR2 as YYEKEE (reference sequence). The CDR3 DNA follows: TGTGCCAGCAGCTCAACAGGGGCAAGTGAGCAGTACTTC. Translated, it gives CASSSTGASEQYF.

This clonotype was observed a few times. The chain employs TRBV20-1 and TRBJ1-4; 8 positions match TRBD1. The CDR3 spans 12 residues. Per the germline V gene, CDR1 is DFQATT and CDR2 is SNEGSKA (reference sequence). V lost 8 bases, J lost 6 bases, and 5 bases stayed unmatched. The CDR3 loop is CSLRGPDEKLFF. CDR3 coding DNA: TGCAGTCTCAGGGGGCCGGATGAAAAACTGTTTTTT.

This clonotype has more than one count but fewer than ten. J is TRBJ1-6 and V is TRBV6-1, with D unclear. The CDR3 runs to 14 residues. Trimming stripped 0 bases from V and 6 bases from J, with 6 bases between. CDR1 MNHNS and CDR2 SASEGT come from the germline V gene. The CDR3 loop is CASSEAQSNSPLHF. CDR3 coding DNA: TGTGCCAGCAGTGAAGCACAATCTAATTCACCCCTCCACTTT.

This clonotype has ten or more counts. A read error is possible here, since a much larger clone lies one base away. The CDR3 is CASSYGTAEGAEQYF. The CDR3 nucleotides are TGTGCCAGCAGTTACGGGACCGCTGAGGGCGCCGAGCAGTACTTC. The J gene is TRBJ2-7, the V gene TRBV27; D tentatively fits TRBD1 or TRBD2 (5 bases each). Germline values: CDR1 MNHEY, CDR2 SMNVEV (reference sequence). There are 15 residues in the CDR3. Trimming stripped 4 bases from V and 6 bases from J, with 19 bases between.

This clonotype was observed at least ten times. The V call is TRBV5-1, the J call TRBJ2-1, with D hard to call. CDR1 and CDR2 from the germline V gene are SGHRS and YFSETQ. V shed 4 bases and J shed 1 base, with 15 bases lying between them. The CDR3 runs 16 residues. The DNA of the CDR3 is TGCGCCAGCAGCCCGGCAGGCGTCCCGTCCTACAATGAGCAGTTCTTC. It specifies CASSPAGVPSYNEQFF.

This chain joins TRBV29-1 and TRBJ2-2; D remains unclear. CDR3 length: 13 residues. Trimming shortened V by 4 bases and J by 7 bases, and 13 bases separated the two germline ends. The germline CDR1 and CDR2 sequences are SQVTM and ANQGSEA. In nucleotides, the CDR3 is TGCAGCGTTGTAAGGCTGGCGAGCGGGGAGCTGTTTTTT. Protein: CSVVRLASGELFF.

Details on this clonotype: A much larger clonotype is one base distant, so this may be a read error. This chain joins TRBV5-1 and TRBJ2-5; 7 nucleotides agree with TRBD1. Germline loops: CDR1 SGHRS, CDR2 YFSETQ. The trim removed 4 bases at V and 11 bases at J, leaving 17 bases unmatched. The CDR3 length is 15 residues. CDR3 in DNA: TGCGCCAGCAGCGGGGGACAGCCTAAGAACAATGAGCAGTACTTC. Protein sequence: CASSGGQPKNNEQYF.

This clonotype was seen many times. CDR3 protein: CASRTGGLNNSPLHF. The CDR3 DNA follows: TGTGCCTCCCGGACAGGGGGACTTAATAATTCACCCCTCCACTTT. The V call is TRBV30, the J call TRBJ1-6, with 10 bases aligning to TRBD1. The J segment lost 5 bases and the V segment lost 7 bases, leaving 8 bases of the junction unmatched. CDR3 length equals 15 residues. Germline lookup yields CDR1 GTSNPN and CDR2 SVGIG (reference sequence).

This clonotype was detected a few times. V gene TRBV6-6 combines with J gene TRBJ2-7, with 11 nucleotides matching TRBD1. The CDR3 runs 16 residues. The V and J ends lost 6 bases and 2 bases, in that order; junction bases with no gene match: 9. From germline, CDR1 is MNHNY and CDR2 SVGAGI (reference sequence). For the CDR3, the DNA is TGTGCCAGCAGCCCAAGGACAGGGGGCAGGGCCTACGAGCAGTACTTC. Amino acid sequence: CASSPRTGGRAYEQYF.

The chain employs TRBV18 and TRBJ1-4; D ambiguous. The CDR3 runs to 13 residues. Between the trimmed V and J ends, which lost 6 bases and 5 bases, there was a span of 10 bases. CDR1 is KGHSH, CDR2 LQKENI, per germline. Here the CDR3 DNA reads TGTGCCAGCTCCACAATGGGGAATGAAAAACTGTTTTTT. Amino acids: CASSTMGNEKLFF.

In its sample, this clonotype was seen many times. The chain employs TRBV5-1 and TRBJ2-7, with 9 bases matching TRBD1. V gave up 0 bases and J gave up 5 bases; unmatched junction bases: 3. The germline CDR1 and CDR2 sequences are SGHRS and YFSETQ. CDR3 size: 14 residues. This CDR3 is CASSLGTGAHEQYF. The CDR3 DNA is TGCGCCAGCAGCTTGGGGACAGGGGCGCACGAGCAGTACTTC.

The V gene is TRBV3-1, the J gene TRBJ2-2, with TRBD1 matching over 11 bases. V lost 2 bases, J lost 5 bases, and 4 bases stayed unmatched. The CDR3 is 16 residues long. Looked up from germline, CDR1 is LGHDT and CDR2 is YNNKEL (reference sequence). CDR3: CASSQRTGGHTGELFF. As DNA, the CDR3 is TGTGCCAGCAGCCAAAGGACAGGGGGCCATACCGGGGAGCTGTTTTTT.

This chain links TRBV5-1 with TRBJ1-6, with D perhaps matching TRBD1 (5 bases). Germline CDR1 and CDR2: SGHRS and YFSETQ. V dropped 0 bases and J dropped 10 bases, with 11 bases sitting between them. The CDR3 consists of 14 residues. CDR3 coding DNA: TGCGCCAGCAGCTTGGTAGGGGAGGGGTCACCCCTCCACTTT. Encoded protein: CASSLVGEGSPLHF. Drawing the rest from reference TRBV5-1 and TRBJ1-6, the complete variable domain is KAGVTQTPRYLIKTRGQQVTLSCSPISGHRSVSWYQQTPGQGLQFLFEYFSETQRNKGNFPGRFSGRQFSNSRSEMNVSTLELGDSALYLCASSLVGEGSPLHFGNGTRLTVT.

This clonotype showed up just a few times. The V and J genes are TRBV4-3 and TRBJ1-1; the D gene is possibly TRBD1 (6 bases). With 0 bases removed from V and 7 bases from J, the gap between germline ends came to 12 bases. CDR3 size: 14 residues. CDR1 and CDR2 from the germline V gene are LGHNA and YSLEER. The DNA of the CDR3 is TGCGCCAGCAGCCAAGAAGGGGGGGGTCGTGAAGCTTTCTTT. It specifies CASSQEGGGREAFF.